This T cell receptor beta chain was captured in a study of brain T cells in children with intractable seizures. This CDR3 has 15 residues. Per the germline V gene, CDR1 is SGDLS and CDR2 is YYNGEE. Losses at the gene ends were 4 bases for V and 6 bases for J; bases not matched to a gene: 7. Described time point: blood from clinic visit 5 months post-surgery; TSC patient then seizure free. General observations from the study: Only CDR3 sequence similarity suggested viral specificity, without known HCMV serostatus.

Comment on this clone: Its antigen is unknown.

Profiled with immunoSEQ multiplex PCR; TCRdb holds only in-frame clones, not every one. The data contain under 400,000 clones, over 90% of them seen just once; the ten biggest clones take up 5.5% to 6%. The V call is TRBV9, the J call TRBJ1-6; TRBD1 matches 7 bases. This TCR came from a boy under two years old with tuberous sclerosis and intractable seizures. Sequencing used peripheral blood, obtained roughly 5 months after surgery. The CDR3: CASSRETGANSPLHF. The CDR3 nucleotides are TGTGCCAGCAGCCGAGAAACAGGGGCTAATTCACCCCTCCACTTT. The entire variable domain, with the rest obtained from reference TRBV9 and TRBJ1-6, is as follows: DSGVTQTPKHLITATGQRVTLRCSPRSGDLSVYWYQQSLDQGLQFLIQYYNGEERAKGNILERFSAQQFPDLHSELNLSSLELGDSALYFCASSRETGANSPLHFGNGTRLTVT.